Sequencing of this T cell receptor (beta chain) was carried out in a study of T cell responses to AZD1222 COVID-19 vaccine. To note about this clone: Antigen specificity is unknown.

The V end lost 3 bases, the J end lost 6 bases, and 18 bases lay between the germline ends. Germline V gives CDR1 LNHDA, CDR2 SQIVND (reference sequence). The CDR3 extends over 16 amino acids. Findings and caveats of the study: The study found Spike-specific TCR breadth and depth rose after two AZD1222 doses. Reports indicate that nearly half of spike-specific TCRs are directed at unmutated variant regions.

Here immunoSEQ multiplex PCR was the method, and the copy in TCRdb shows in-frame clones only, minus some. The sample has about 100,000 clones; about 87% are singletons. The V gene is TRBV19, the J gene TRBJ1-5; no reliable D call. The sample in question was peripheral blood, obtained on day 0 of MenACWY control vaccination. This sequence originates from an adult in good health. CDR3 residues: CASSINVRAGTQPQHF. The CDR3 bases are TGTGCCAGTAGTATTAACGTAAGGGCAGGCACTCAGCCCCAGCATTTT.